The source of this T cell receptor (beta chain) is a study of T cells in pancreatic ductal adenocarcinoma. Points on this clone: What it recognizes is unknown.

Germline CDR1 reads MDHEN; CDR2 reads SYDVKM. V lost 6 bases, J lost 8 bases, and 22 bases lay in between. This CDR3 contains 16 residues. The selected patients with pancreatic ductal adenocarcinoma had surgery but no neoadjuvant therapy. Study-wide findings and caveats: Results skew toward the minority of patients with early-stage disease. Compared with tumor, blood showed more total productive templates and roughly 8-fold more clonotypes. Tumors hold more CD45RO+ effector T cells, which may bias toward lower diversity. Tumor and blood clonality did not differ significantly, about 0.11 versus 0.072.

TCRdb's copy holds only in-frame clones and misses some; the assay was immunoSEQ multiplex PCR. The sample records some 4,500 clones, around 68% being singletons. The clonotype originates from a human donor with pancreatic ductal adenocarcinoma. This rearrangement joins TRBV28 to TRBJ2-2, with D perhaps being TRBD1 or TRBD2 (5 bases each). Sequencing was done on a sample of pancreatic tumor tissue. The CDR3 coding sequence is TGTGCCAGCAGCGGGGCCCGGGACGTCCGGTGGGGGGAGCTGTTTTTT. Its protein product is CASSGARDVRWGELFF.